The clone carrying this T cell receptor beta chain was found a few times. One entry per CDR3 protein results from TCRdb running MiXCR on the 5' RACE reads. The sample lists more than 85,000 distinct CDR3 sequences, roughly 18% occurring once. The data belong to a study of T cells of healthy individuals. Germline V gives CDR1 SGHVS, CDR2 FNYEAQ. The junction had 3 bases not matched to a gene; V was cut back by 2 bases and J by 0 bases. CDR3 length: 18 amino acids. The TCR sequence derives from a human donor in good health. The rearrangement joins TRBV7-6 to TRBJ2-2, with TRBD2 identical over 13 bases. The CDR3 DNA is TGTGCCAGCAGCTTAAGACTAGCGGGGGGAACGAACACCGGGGAGCTGTTTTTT. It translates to CASSLRLAGGTNTGELFF.